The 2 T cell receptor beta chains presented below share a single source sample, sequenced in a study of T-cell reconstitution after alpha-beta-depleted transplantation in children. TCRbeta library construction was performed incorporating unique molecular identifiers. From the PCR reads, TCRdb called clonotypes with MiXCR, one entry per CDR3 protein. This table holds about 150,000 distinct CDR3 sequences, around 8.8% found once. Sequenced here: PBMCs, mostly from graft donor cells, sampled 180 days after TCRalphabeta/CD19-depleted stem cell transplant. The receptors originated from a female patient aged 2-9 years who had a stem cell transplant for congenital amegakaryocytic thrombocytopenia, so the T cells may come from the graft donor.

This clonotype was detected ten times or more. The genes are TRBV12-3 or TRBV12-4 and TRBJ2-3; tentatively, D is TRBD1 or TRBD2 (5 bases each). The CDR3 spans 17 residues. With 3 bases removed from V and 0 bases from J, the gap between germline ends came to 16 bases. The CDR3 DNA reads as TGTGCCAGCAGTTTTCAGGGCCAGGGCGGGAGCACAGATACGCAGTATTTT. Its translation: CASSFQGQGGSTDTQYF.

CDR3 nucleotide sequence: TGTGCCAGTAGTACTTATAAAGACAGTTACAATGAGCAGTTCTTC. It encodes CASSTYKDSYNEQFF. V and J are TRBV19 and TRBJ2-1, with a possible D match to TRBD1 (5 bases). Germline V lookup: CDR1 LNHDA, CDR2 SQIVND (reference sequence). The V end lost 4 bases, the J end lost 4 bases, and 14 bases lay between the germline ends. This CDR3 comprises 15 residues.